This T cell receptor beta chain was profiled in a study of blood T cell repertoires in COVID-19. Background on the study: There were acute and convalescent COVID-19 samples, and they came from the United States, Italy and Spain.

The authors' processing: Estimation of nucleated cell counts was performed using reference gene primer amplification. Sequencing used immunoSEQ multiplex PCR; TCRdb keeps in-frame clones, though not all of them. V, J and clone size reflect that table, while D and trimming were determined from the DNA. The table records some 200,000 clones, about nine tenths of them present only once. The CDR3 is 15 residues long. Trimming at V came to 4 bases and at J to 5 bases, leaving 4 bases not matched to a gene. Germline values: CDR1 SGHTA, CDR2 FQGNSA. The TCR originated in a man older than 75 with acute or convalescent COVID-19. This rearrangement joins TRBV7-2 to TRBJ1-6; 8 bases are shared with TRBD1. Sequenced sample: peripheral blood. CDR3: CASSSRTGNNSPLHF. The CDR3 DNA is TGTGCCAGCAGCTCTCGGACAGGGAATAATTCACCCCTCCACTTT.